The sample holds one count of the clone carrying this T cell receptor beta chain. The CDR3 consists of 16 residues. CDR1 is SGHRS, CDR2 YFSETQ, per germline. J gave up 5 bases and V 4 bases, and 10 bases lay outside the gene matches. A single record per CDR3 protein comes from TCRdb applying MiXCR to the RT-PCR reads. There are approximately 99,000 distinct CDR3 sequences in the sample; 35% occur only once, and 25% to 35% lies in the top ten. This record belongs to a study of patients and donors after allogeneic stem cell transplantation. This chain links TRBV5-1 with TRBJ2-2; 8 bases agree with TRBD1. Sequenced input: blood, either unsorted or a sorted T cell fraction (not recorded which). The receptor was isolated from a human donor who was either an allogeneic HSCT recipient or a stem cell or donor lymphocyte infusion donor (not recorded which). It is not recorded whose cells these are; they may come from a transplant donor. Written as DNA, the CDR3 is TGCGCCAGCAGCCGTAAAAACAGGGGGATGACCGGGGAGCTGTTTTTT. Translating gives CASSRKNRGMTGELFF.